One TCR beta chain is described in this entry. Its antigen is still unknown. This entry belongs to a study of shared clonotypes between healthy human individuals. Overall study findings and caveats: Clonotype sharing among donors was expected to depend on sequencing depth.

Only in-frame clones appear in the TCRdb table, and some are missing; sequencing was by immunoSEQ multiplex PCR. Of some 2.1 million clones listed, 95% were seen once; the top ten hold 0.1% to 0.15%. The sample taken for sequencing was naive CD4+ T cells sorted from blood. Subset reported: CD45RA+ positively selected. The sequence derives from a man aged 18 to 30 in good health.

The CDR3 region has the DNA TGTGCCAGCAGCTTAGAACCCAGTCGGGGTGGCTACACCTTC. It is translated as CASSLEPSRGGYTF. The V call is TRBV7-9, the J call TRBJ1-2; D gene uncertain. CDR3 length: 14 residues. Germline V lookup: CDR1 SEHNR, CDR2 FQNEAQ (reference sequence). Between the trimmed V and J ends, which lost 1 base and 7 bases, there was a span of 13 bases.